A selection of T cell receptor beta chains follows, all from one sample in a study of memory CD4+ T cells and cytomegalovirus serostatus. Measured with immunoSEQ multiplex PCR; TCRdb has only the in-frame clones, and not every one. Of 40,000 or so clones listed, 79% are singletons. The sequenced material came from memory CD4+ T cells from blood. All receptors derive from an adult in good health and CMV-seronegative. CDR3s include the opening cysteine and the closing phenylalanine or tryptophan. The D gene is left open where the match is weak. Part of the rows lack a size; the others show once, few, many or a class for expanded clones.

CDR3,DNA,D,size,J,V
CASSRGLAGESEQFF,TGCGCCAGCAGCCGCGGACTAGCGGGAGAGAGTGAGCAGTTCTTC,TRBD2,NA,TRBJ2-1,TRBV10-1
CASGITGRGTNEQFF,TGTGCCAGCGGAATCACTGGGAGGGGCACAAATGAGCAGTTCTTC,NA,NA,TRBJ2-1,TRBV21-1
CASSLQGPTTEAFF,TGTGCCAGCAGCTTACAGGGTCCAACTACTGAAGCTTTCTTT,NA,once,TRBJ1-1,TRBV7-2
CASSQDLVGGSHGYTF,TGCGCCAGCAGCCAAGATCTAGTAGGAGGGAGCCATGGCTACACCTTC,NA,NA,TRBJ1-2,TRBV4-3
CASSPGNRQGTQPQHF,TGTGCCAGCTCACCTGGGAACAGACAGGGAACGCAGCCCCAGCATTTT,TRBD1,NA,TRBJ1-5,TRBV18
CASSVTSGRFGEQFF,TGTGCCAGCAGCGTAACTAGCGGGAGGTTTGGTGAGCAGTTCTTC,TRBD2,NA,TRBJ2-1,TRBV9
CASFRVSTEAFF,TGTGCCAGCTTTCGGGTCAGCACTGAAGCTTTCTTT,NA,NA,TRBJ1-1,TRBV6-1
CASSLNSDRVGQPQHF,TGTGCCAGCAGCTTGAACTCGGACAGGGTAGGACAGCCCCAGCATTTT,TRBD1,NA,TRBJ1-5,TRBV11-2
CASSLGGTGGDTQYF,TGTGCCAGCAGCTTAGGAGGGACAGGCGGAGATACGCAGTATTTT,TRBD1,few,TRBJ2-3,TRBV11-3
CASSPLTGTGANVLTF,TGTGCCAGCAGTCCCCTGACAGGGACTGGGGCCAACGTCCTGACTTTC,TRBD1,NA,TRBJ2-6,TRBV25-1
CASSFRDRVYEQYF,TGTGCCAGCAGCTTTAGGGACAGGGTGTACGAGCAGTACTTC,TRBD1,NA,TRBJ2-7,TRBV7-2
CASSLATGLQTQYF,TGTGCCAGCAGCTTAGCCACGGGATTGCAGACCCAGTACTTC,NA,NA,TRBJ2-5,TRBV7-9
CASSQPGSTDTQYF,TGTGCCAGCAGCCAGCCAGGGAGCACAGATACGCAGTATTTT,NA,NA,TRBJ2-3,TRBV7-8
CASIGLRTEPSGNTIYF,TGTGCCAGCATCGGACTTAGGACGGAGCCCTCTGGAAACACCATATATTTT,NA,NA,TRBJ1-3,TRBV11-2
CASSENGLNTEAFF,TGTGCCAGCAGTGAAAACGGCTTGAACACTGAAGCTTTCTTT,NA,NA,TRBJ1-1,TRBV2
CASSLATGGGKDTQYF,TGTGCTAGCAGCTTAGCCACAGGGGGAGGTAAAGATACGCAGTATTTT,TRBD1,once,TRBJ2-3,TRBV7-7
CAWQRTGGNLAEQYF,TGTGCCTGGCAGCGGACAGGGGGCAATTTAGCCGAGCAGTACTTC,TRBD1,NA,TRBJ2-7,TRBV30
CASSSWDRTPTDTQYF,TGTGCCAGCAGCTCCTGGGACAGGACACCCACAGATACGCAGTATTTT,TRBD1,NA,TRBJ2-3,TRBV5-4
CASSLVHGQNQPQHF,TGTGCCAGCAGCTTAGTTCACGGCCAGAATCAGCCCCAGCATTTT,NA,NA,TRBJ1-5,TRBV11-2
CASSRNYGYTF,TGTGCCAGCAGCAGAAACTATGGCTACACCTTC,NA,NA,TRBJ1-2,TRBV25-1
CASSVGESTDTQYF,TGTGCCAGCAGCGTGGGAGAGAGCACAGATACGCAGTATTTT,NA,NA,TRBJ2-3,TRBV9
CASSEGFSYEQYF,TGTGCCAGCAGCGAGGGGTTTTCCTACGAGCAGTACTTC,NA,NA,TRBJ2-7,TRBV5-6
CASSYPGTRYNTQYF,TGTGCCAGCAGTTACCCCGGGACCAGATACAATACGCAGTATTTT,NA,NA,TRBJ2-3,TRBV6-5
CASSLSLGFPDDTDTQYF,TGTGCCAGCAGCTTGTCCCTAGGGTTTCCCGATGACACAGATACGCAGTATTTT,NA,NA,TRBJ2-3,TRBV5-6
CSVGQLNEQFF,TGCAGCGTTGGACAGCTCAATGAGCAGTTCTTC,NA,NA,TRBJ2-1,TRBV29-1
CASSLDGDSGNTIYF,TGTGCCAGCAGCTTGGACGGCGACTCTGGAAACACCATATATTTT,NA,NA,TRBJ1-3,TRBV5-5
CASSRDFQETQYF,TGTGCCAGCAGTCGGGACTTCCAAGAGACCCAGTACTTC,NA,NA,TRBJ2-5,TRBV7-2
CASSVGSSGSERDTQYF,TGTGCCAGCAGCGTAGGGTCTAGCGGGAGCGAACGAGATACGCAGTATTTT,TRBD2,NA,TRBJ2-3,TRBV9
CASSHGQVNTEAFF,TGTGCCAGCAGCCACGGACAGGTGAACACTGAAGCTTTCTTT,TRBD1,NA,TRBJ1-1,TRBV11-3
CSVGQGNNEQFF,TGCAGCGTGGGACAGGGCAACAATGAGCAGTTCTTC,TRBD1,NA,TRBJ2-1,TRBV29-1
CASENSQETQYF,TGTGCCAGCGAAAACAGCCAAGAGACCCAGTACTTC,NA,NA,TRBJ2-5,TRBV2
CASSPNTGELFF,TGTGCCAGCAGCCCGAACACCGGGGAGCTGTTTTTT,NA,NA,TRBJ2-2,TRBV11-3
CASSYDRGLGGSSYNEQFF,TGTGCCAGCTCATACGACAGGGGACTGGGAGGTAGCTCCTACAATGAGCAGTTCTTC,TRBD1,NA,TRBJ2-1,TRBV18
CASTYRGEQYF,TGTGCCAGCACCTATCGCGGGGAGCAGTACTTC,NA,NA,TRBJ2-7,TRBV5-6
CASSPGGQGLIGQYF,TGTGCCAGCAGTCCGGGGGGCCAGGGCCTAATCGGGCAGTACTTC,NA,once,TRBJ2-7,TRBV2
CATSRTGTNEKLFF,TGTGCCACCAGCAGGACAGGGACTAATGAAAAACTGTTTTTT,TRBD1,NA,TRBJ1-4,TRBV15
CAISRIPGHRNYGYTF,TGTGCCATCAGCAGAATCCCGGGACACCGAAACTATGGCTACACCTTC,NA,NA,TRBJ1-2,TRBV10-3
CSGGVFSSYNEQFF,TGCAGCGGGGGGGTCTTCAGCTCCTACAATGAGCAGTTCTTC,NA,NA,TRBJ2-1,TRBV29-1
CASSLDPGLSSYNEQFF,TGTGCCAGCAGCTTAGACCCCGGACTCAGCTCCTACAATGAGCAGTTCTTC,NA,NA,TRBJ2-1,TRBV7-8
CASSPSQARTDTQYF,TGTGCCAGCTCACCATCACAGGCCCGCACAGATACGCAGTATTTT,NA,NA,TRBJ2-3,TRBV18
CASSQDQGIGKPQHF,TGCGCCAGCAGCCAAGATCAAGGGATTGGTAAGCCCCAGCATTTT,NA,NA,TRBJ1-5,TRBV4-1
CASSRSGGFDNYGYTF,TGCGCCAGCAGCCGGTCCGGGGGATTCGACAACTATGGCTACACCTTC,NA,NA,TRBJ1-2,TRBV5-1
CASKRAVDEQYF,TGTGCCAGCAAGCGGGCAGTGGACGAGCAGTACTTC,NA,once,TRBJ2-7,TRBV6-1
CASSVLDWGAEQFF,TGTGCCAGCAGCGTCTTGGACTGGGGGGCTGAGCAGTTCTTC,NA,NA,TRBJ2-1,TRBV9
CASSDRVLYGYTF,TGTGCCAGCAGTGACCGGGTCCTCTATGGCTACACCTTC,NA,NA,TRBJ1-2,TRBV6-6
CASSLGGRQPQHF,TGCGCCAGCAGCTTGGGGGGGCGGCAGCCCCAGCATTTT,NA,NA,TRBJ1-5,TRBV5-1
CASSIRDGSYEQYF,TGTGCCAGTAGTATCAGGGACGGCTCCTACGAGCAGTACTTC,NA,NA,TRBJ2-7,TRBV19
CSVHGQGGPNTEAFF,TGCAGCGTCCACGGACAGGGGGGACCGAACACTGAAGCTTTCTTT,TRBD1,NA,TRBJ1-1,TRBV29-1